This is a list of T cell receptor beta chains from one sample in a study of blood T cell repertoires in COVID-19. Produced via immunoSEQ multiplex PCR; TCRdb's table is partial and in-frame only. Among 300,000 to 350,000 clones, 90% were seen once, and the ten largest hold 3.9%. What was sequenced was PBMCs or T cells enriched from blood (not recorded which). Source of these receptors: a woman aged 25 to 39 who had been exposed to COVID-19. The CDR3 runs from the conserved cysteine through the conserved F or W. The D gene is left open where the match is weak. Expanded clones get a size class; other rows say once, few or many, or leave the size out.

clone_size j_call v_call cdr3_length d_call cdr3_aa cdr3_nt
- TRBJ1-4 TRBV18 14 TRBD1 CASSEGQLNEKLFF TGTGCCAGCTCTGAGGGACAGCTTAATGAAAAACTGTTTTTT
- TRBJ1-2 TRBV5-1 14 - CASSLAARKYGYTF TGCGCCAGCAGCTTGGCCGCGCGGAAGTATGGCTACACCTTC
- TRBJ1-2 TRBV4-2 13 TRBD1 CASSLGQGDGYTF TGTGCCAGCAGCCTGGGACAGGGAGATGGCTACACCTTC
- TRBJ2-7 TRBV4-1 15 - CASSHGTTVTYEQYF TGCGCCAGCAGCCACGGGACAACGGTTACCTACGAGCAGTACTTC
- TRBJ2-7 TRBV19 13 TRBD1 CASSRDRYYEQYF TGTGCCAGCTCCCGGGACAGGTACTACGAGCAGTACTTC
- TRBJ2-7 TRBV27 17 TRBD2 CASSRRFGAGGRYEQYF TGTGCCAGCAGTCGCCGCTTCGGAGCGGGGGGGAGGTACGAGCAGTACTTC
- TRBJ1-1 TRBV7-9 15 TRBD1 CASSADTGGSTEAFF TGTGCCAGCAGCGCGGATACAGGGGGTTCAACTGAAGCTTTCTTT
- TRBJ2-5 TRBV5-1 16 TRBD2 CASSSRTSGPPATQYF TGCGCCAGCAGCTCAAGGACTAGCGGTCCACCAGCGACCCAGTACTTC
- TRBJ2-2 TRBV13 15 - CASSPISRGGGELFF TGTGCCAGCAGCCCCATATCGAGGGGAGGCGGGGAGCTGTTTTTT
- TRBJ1-2 TRBV20-1 11 - CSPDRNYGYTF TGCAGTCCTGACAGGAACTATGGCTACACCTTC
- TRBJ1-5 TRBV10-3 14 - CAISVPGFDQPQHF TGTGCCATCAGTGTCCCGGGGTTCGATCAGCCCCAGCATTTT
once TRBJ1-2 TRBV5-6 14 TRBD1 CASSTTGVHYGYTF TGTGCCAGCAGCACAACAGGGGTTCACTATGGCTACACCTTC
- TRBJ2-5 TRBV6-5 13 - CASSLSGQETQYF TGTGCCAGCAGTTTGAGCGGCCAAGAGACCCAGTACTTC
- TRBJ1-2 TRBV5-4 12 TRBD1 CASSWTGTGNTF TGTGCCAGCAGCTGGACAGGGACGGGAAACACCTTC
few TRBJ1-6 TRBV6-6 15 - CASSYDRHFNSPLHF TGTGCCAGCAGTTACGACAGGCACTTCAATTCACCCCTCCACTTT
- TRBJ1-6 TRBV5-4 15 - CASSSRDSEVSPLHF TGTGCCAGCAGCTCTCGTGACAGCGAGGTTTCACCCCTCCACTTT
- TRBJ2-2 TRBV27 16 TRBD1 CASSLSGQGNTGELFF TGTGCCAGCAGTTTATCGGGACAGGGGAACACCGGGGAGCTGTTTTTT
- TRBJ1-6 TRBV4-3 17 - CASSQDWSSSYNSPLHF TGCGCCAGCAGCCAAGATTGGTCGAGCTCCTATAATTCACCCCTCCACTTT
- TRBJ1-2 TRBV7-9 17 - CASSQKITGPTDYGYTF TGTGCCAGCAGCCAAAAAATTACAGGGCCCACTGACTATGGCTACACCTTC
- TRBJ2-7 TRBV4-1 15 - CASSQTLQPSYEQYF TGCGCCAGCAGCCAAACCTTACAGCCCTCCTACGAGCAGTACTTC
- TRBJ2-2 TRBV3-1/TRBV3-2 15 - CASSQGVSIAGELFF TGTGCCAGCAGCCAAGGAGTCTCAATCGCCGGGGAGCTGTTTTTT
few TRBJ2-7 TRBV5-1 17 TRBD2 CASSLAGASGGAGEQYF TGCGCCAGCAGCTTGGCCGGGGCTAGCGGGGGGGCCGGTGAGCAGTACTTC
- TRBJ2-7 TRBV5-1 15 TRBD1 CASSRQGEVPYEQYF TGCGCCAGCAGCCGACAGGGCGAAGTACCCTACGAGCAGTACTTC
- TRBJ1-5 TRBV27 14 - CASSSVRRNQPQHF TGTGCCAGCAGTTCGGTGCGGAGGAATCAGCCCCAGCATTTT
once TRBJ2-2 TRBV7-8 15 - CASSLTTVGTGELFF TGTGCCAGCAGCTTAACAACAGTTGGCACCGGGGAGCTGTTTTTT
- TRBJ1-6 TRBV7-2 15 TRBD1 CASSFSRTGSSPLHF TGTGCCAGCAGCTTTTCTCGGACAGGTTCTTCACCCCTCCACTTT
- TRBJ1-1 TRBV21-1 15 - CASSPYRGCDTEAFF TGTGCCAGCAGCCCTTACAGGGGCTGTGACACTGAAGCTTTCTTT
- TRBJ1-1 TRBV16 13 TRBD1 CASGIDRDTEAFF TGTGCCAGCGGGATCGACAGGGACACTGAAGCTTTCTTT
few TRBJ1-6 TRBV10-1 17 TRBD1 CASSDEPGQGGRSPLHF TGCGCCAGCAGTGATGAACCGGGACAGGGGGGACGGTCACCCCTCCACTTT
- TRBJ1-4 TRBV18 16 TRBD1 CASSRLTGGANEKLFF TGTGCCAGCTCACGCCTTACAGGGGGCGCGAATGAAAAACTGTTTTTT
- TRBJ1-2 TRBV5-5 15 - CASSTNQGSNYGYTF TGTGCCAGCAGCACGAACCAGGGAAGTAACTATGGCTACACCTTC
- TRBJ2-5 TRBV5-4 15 - CASSLQGRALETQYF TGTGCCAGCAGCTTGCAGGGGAGGGCGTTGGAGACCCAGTACTTC
- TRBJ2-1 TRBV7-2 12 TRBD2 CASSLTSALQFF TGTGCCAGCAGCCTGACTAGCGCCCTCCAGTTCTTC
- TRBJ2-5 TRBV19 15 TRBD1 CASSIQTGGVETQYF TGTGCCAGTAGTATTCAGACAGGGGGAGTGGAGACCCAGTACTTC
- TRBJ2-2 TRBV4-3 19 TRBD2 CASSQDWLAGGSGTGELFF TGCGCCAGCAGCCAAGATTGGCTAGCGGGGGGATCGGGCACCGGGGAGCTGTTTTTT
- TRBJ2-1 TRBV5-1 15 TRBD1 CASSPRQGSKNEQFF TGCGCCAGCAGCCCTCGACAGGGGTCCAAAAATGAGCAGTTCTTC
- TRBJ2-7 TRBV3-1/TRBV3-2 15 TRBD1 CASSLQGAASYEQYF TGTGCCAGCAGCCTGCAGGGGGCAGCTTCCTACGAGCAGTACTTC
- TRBJ2-2 TRBV5-6 15 - CASSLLVRNTGELFF TGTGCCAGCAGCTTGCTAGTCAGGAACACCGGGGAGCTGTTTTTT
- TRBJ2-2 TRBV7-2 13 TRBD1 CACQGARTGELFF TGTGCCTGTCAGGGGGCTCGCACCGGGGAGCTGTTTTTT
- TRBJ2-7 TRBV19 16 TRBD1 CASSRVGQGRTYEQYF TGTGCCAGTAGTAGGGTCGGACAGGGCAGAACCTACGAGCAGTACTTC
once TRBJ1-2 TRBV4-1 13 - CASSQDGRAGYTF TGCGCCAGCAGCCAAGATGGCAGGGCTGGCTACACCTTC
- TRBJ1-4 TRBV7-9 16 - CASSPIEGLMNEKLFF TGTGCCAGCAGCCCCATAGAGGGACTGATGAATGAAAAACTGTTTTTT